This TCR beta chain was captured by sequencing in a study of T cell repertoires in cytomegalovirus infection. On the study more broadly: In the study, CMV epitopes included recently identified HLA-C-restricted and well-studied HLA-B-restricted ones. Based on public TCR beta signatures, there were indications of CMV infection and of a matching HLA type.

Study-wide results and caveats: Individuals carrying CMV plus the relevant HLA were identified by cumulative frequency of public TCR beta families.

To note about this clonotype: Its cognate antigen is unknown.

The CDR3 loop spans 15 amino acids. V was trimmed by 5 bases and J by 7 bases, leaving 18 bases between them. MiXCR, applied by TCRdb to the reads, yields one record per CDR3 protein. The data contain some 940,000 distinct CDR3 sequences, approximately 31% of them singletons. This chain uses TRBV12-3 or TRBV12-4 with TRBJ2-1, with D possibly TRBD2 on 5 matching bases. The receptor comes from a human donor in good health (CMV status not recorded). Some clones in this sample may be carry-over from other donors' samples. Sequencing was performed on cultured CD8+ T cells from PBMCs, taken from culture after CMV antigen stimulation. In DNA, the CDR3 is TGTGCCAGCAGTCCGAGCGGCGCTACTTGGAATGAGCAGTTCTTC. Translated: CASSPSGATWNEQFF.